The T cell receptor (beta chain) described here comes from a study of T cell responses to AZD1222 COVID-19 vaccine. Some clones are missing from TCRdb's copy, which holds only in-frame ones; the method was immunoSEQ multiplex PCR. Of about 170,000 clones in the sample, just under 95% are singletons; the top ten hold 1.6%. Study conclusions and caveats: Seropositive status at baseline applied to only 6 or 7 AZD1222 recipients.

The V and J ends lost 3 bases and 7 bases respectively, with 12 bases between them. CDR3 length equals 13 residues. Per the germline V gene, CDR1 is LGHDT and CDR2 is YNNKEL (reference sequence). Turning to this clone: The antigen remains unidentified.

This TCR derives from an adult in good health. The chain combines TRBV3-1 (or the pseudogene TRBV3-2) with TRBJ1-2; D not resolved. The sample here was peripheral blood, taken on day 0 of AZD1222 vaccination. In DNA, the CDR3 is TGTGCCAGCAGCCACGCCGGTACGGGTGGCTACACCTTC. This translates into CASSHAGTGGYTF.